This entry is about one T cell receptor (beta chain). These data originate in a study of blood T cell repertoires in COVID-19. Study information: The cDNA or gDNA used as material had been derived from T cells, B-cell-depleted T cells, or PBMCs.

The authors' processing: Reference gene primer amplification in the assay estimated nucleated cell counts. Profiled with immunoSEQ multiplex PCR; TCRdb holds only in-frame clones, not every one. V, J and clone size are taken as reported in that table, and D and trimming were inferred from the DNA itself. This sample has about 250,000 clones, with just over 85% found just once. In germline, CDR1 is SQVTM, CDR2 ANQGSEA. The germline V and J ends were trimmed by 6 bases and 4 bases, with 10 bases remaining between them. The CDR3 runs to 11 residues. The origin of this receptor is a man between 35 and 55 years old who had recovered from COVID-19. V is TRBV29-1 and J is TRBJ2-7; D is unclear. Sequences were obtained from PBMCs or T cells enriched from blood (not recorded which). The CDR3 nucleotides are TGCAGCGTCGAACTACTGTACGAGCAGTACTTC. This encodes CSVELLYEQYF.